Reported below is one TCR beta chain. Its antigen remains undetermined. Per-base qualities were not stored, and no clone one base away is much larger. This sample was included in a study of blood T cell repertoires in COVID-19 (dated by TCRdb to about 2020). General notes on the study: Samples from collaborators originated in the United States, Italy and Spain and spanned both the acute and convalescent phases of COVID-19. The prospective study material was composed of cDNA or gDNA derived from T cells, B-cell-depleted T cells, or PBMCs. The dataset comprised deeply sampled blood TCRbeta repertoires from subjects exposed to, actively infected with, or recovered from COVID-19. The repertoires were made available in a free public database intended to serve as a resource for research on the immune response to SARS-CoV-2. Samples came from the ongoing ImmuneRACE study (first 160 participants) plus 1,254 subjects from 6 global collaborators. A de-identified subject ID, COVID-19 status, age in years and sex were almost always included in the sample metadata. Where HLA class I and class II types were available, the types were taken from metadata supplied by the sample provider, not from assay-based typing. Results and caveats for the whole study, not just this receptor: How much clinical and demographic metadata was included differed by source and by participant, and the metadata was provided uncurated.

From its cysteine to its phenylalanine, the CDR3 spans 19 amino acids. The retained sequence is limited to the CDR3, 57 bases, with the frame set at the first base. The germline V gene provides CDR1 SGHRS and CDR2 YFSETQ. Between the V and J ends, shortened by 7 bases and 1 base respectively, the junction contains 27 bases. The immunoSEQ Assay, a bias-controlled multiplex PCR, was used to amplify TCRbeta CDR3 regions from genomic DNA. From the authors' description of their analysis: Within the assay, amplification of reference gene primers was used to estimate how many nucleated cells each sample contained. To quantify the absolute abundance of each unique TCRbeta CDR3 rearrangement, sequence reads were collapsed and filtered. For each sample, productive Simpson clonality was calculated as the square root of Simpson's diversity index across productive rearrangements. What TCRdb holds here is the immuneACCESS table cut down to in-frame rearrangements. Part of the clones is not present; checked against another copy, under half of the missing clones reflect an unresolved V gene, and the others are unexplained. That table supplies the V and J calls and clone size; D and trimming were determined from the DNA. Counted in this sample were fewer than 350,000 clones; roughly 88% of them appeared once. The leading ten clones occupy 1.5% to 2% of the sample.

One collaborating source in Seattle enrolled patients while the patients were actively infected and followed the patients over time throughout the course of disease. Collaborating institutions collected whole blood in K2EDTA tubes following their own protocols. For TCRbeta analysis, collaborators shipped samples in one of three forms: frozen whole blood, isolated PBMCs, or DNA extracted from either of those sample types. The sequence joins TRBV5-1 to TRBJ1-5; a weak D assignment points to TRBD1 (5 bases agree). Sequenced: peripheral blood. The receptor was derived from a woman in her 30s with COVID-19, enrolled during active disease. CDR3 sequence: CASGPGRGRDLVSNQPQHF. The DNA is TGCGCCAGCGGCCCAGGGAGGGGCAGGGACCTCGTCAGCAATCAGCCCCAGCATTTT.